The 4 T cell receptor beta chains in this list originate from one sample, sequenced in a study of vaccination and CD4 T cells after COVID-19. The antigens of these receptors remain unknown. The Oncomine TCR Beta short-read assay generated sequence data from the DNA of cultured CD4+ T cells. TCRdb reprocessed the PCR reads via MiXCR and lists one record per CDR3 protein. The data show 10,000 to 15,000 distinct CDR3 sequences, 40% to 60% seen once. Treatment denoted: approximately nine-day PBMC culture with coronavirus spike peptide pools or control peptides (ViraFEST assay). The specimen was CD4+ T cells from blood, cultured in vitro. These receptors all come from a human donor who had recovered from COVID-19.

The rearrangement joins TRBV28 to TRBJ1-2; D might be TRBD1 (5 bases). The germline gives CDR1 MDHEN, CDR2 SYDVKM. Trimming removed 7 bases from V and 1 base from J, with 22 bases in between. The CDR3 is 17 amino acids. The DNA of the CDR3 is TGTGCCAGCACCCGCCGGGACGGAGGATCTTTTAACTATGGCTACACCTTC. It specifies CASTRRDGGSFNYGYTF.

The J gene is TRBJ2-5, the V gene TRBV18, with D hard to call. The germline CDR1 and CDR2 sequences are KGHSH and LQKENI. Trimming removed 0 bases at V and 6 bases at J, with 11 bases between. This CDR3 region has 14 residues. CDR3: CASSPPYGLKTQYF. Written as DNA, the CDR3 is TGTGCCAGCTCACCACCCTACGGTCTGAAGACCCAGTACTTC.

The V and J genes are TRBV2 and TRBJ2-5; D is perhaps TRBD2 (7 bases). V was pared by 6 bases and J by 5 bases, with 22 bases between. The CDR3 runs 16 residues. Germline V gene data show CDR1 as SNHLY and CDR2 as FYNNEI. CDR3 residues: CASRDTWGGSWETQYF. The CDR3 DNA reads as TGTGCCAGCAGAGATACCTGGGGGGGCTCGTGGGAGACCCAGTACTTC.

This clonotype was observed a handful of times. The J gene is TRBJ2-5, the V gene TRBV7-8; possibly TRBD2 for D (6 bases). Germline CDR1 is SGHVS and CDR2 is FQNEAQ. Trimming cost V 5 bases and J 4 bases, with 17 bases left between them. This CDR3 comprises 15 residues. The CDR3 DNA reads as TGTGCCAGCAGCCCGACGTGGGGGGAATTAGAGACCCAGTACTTC. It encodes CASSPTWGELETQYF.